The 16 T cell receptor beta chains in this list originate from one sample, sequenced in a study of blood T cell repertoires in COVID-19. The table came from immunoSEQ multiplex PCR; TCRdb's copy has only in-frame clones and leaves some out. In the table there are over 150,000 clones, just under 85% of which are singletons. The specimen sequenced was peripheral blood. These receptors were collected from a woman aged 55-75 years with acute or convalescent COVID-19.

The chain joins TRBV20-1 to TRBJ1-2; the match to TRBD1 covers 9 bases. Germline assignment: CDR1 DFQATT and CDR2 SNEGSKA (reference sequence). The CDR3 loop spans 13 amino acids. Unmatched junction bases numbered 3, after V lost 3 bases and J lost 4 bases. The CDR3 here is CSASEGQGYGYTF. CDR3 DNA sequence: TGCAGTGCTAGTGAGGGACAGGGCTATGGCTACACCTTC.

The V call is TRBV4-2, the J call TRBJ1-2; the match to TRBD1 covers 9 bases. CDR1 is LGHNA and CDR2 is YNFKEQ in the germline V gene. V was pared by 2 bases and J by 4 bases, with 11 bases of the junction left unmatched. The CDR3 runs 17 residues. The CDR3 loop is CASSQPYRDRETYGYTF. Written as DNA, the CDR3 is TGTGCCAGCAGCCAACCTTACCGGGACAGGGAAACCTATGGCTACACCTTC.

The V and J genes are TRBV19 and TRBJ2-3; 7 bases are a match to TRBD2. Germline-derived CDR1 and CDR2 are LNHDA and SQIVND (reference sequence). V gave up 5 bases and J gave up 4 bases; unmatched junction bases: 9. The CDR3 has 15 amino acids. This chain's CDR3 is CASSSVAGTADTQYF. The CDR3 DNA sequence: TGTGCCAGTAGTTCAGTAGCGGGTACTGCAGATACGCAGTATTTT.

The chain has TRBV30 and TRBJ1-4, with TRBD1 matching 9 bases. Germline V gene data show CDR1 as GTSNPN and CDR2 as SVGIG (reference sequence). The V and J ends lost 1 base and 8 bases, in that order; junction bases with no gene match: 8. This CDR3 has 15 amino acids. The CDR3 protein is CAWSEDRGSVEKLFF. The CDR3 region has the DNA TGTGCCTGGAGTGAGGACAGGGGCTCGGTAGAAAAACTGTTTTTT.

This rearrangement joins TRBV6-5 to TRBJ1-5; maybe TRBD1 (6 bases). This CDR3 has 13 residues. With 6 bases removed from V and 6 bases from J, the gap between germline ends came to 12 bases. Germline V lookup: CDR1 MNHEY, CDR2 SVGAGI. Here the CDR3 reads CASSPGTLQPQHF. CDR3 DNA: TGTGCCAGCAGCCCCGGGACACTTCAGCCCCAGCATTTT.

A word on this clone: A read error is possible here, since a much larger clone lies one base away. The sample holds other DNA sequences that translate to the same CDR3. The chain recombines TRBV7-9 with TRBJ2-7, with a possible D match to TRBD2 (5 bases). Germline CDR1 is SEHNR and CDR2 is FQNEAQ (reference sequence). This CDR3 spans 12 amino acids. DNA of the CDR3: TGTGCCAGCAGCCGGGGTTCCTACGAGCAGTATTTC. It specifies CASSRGSYEQYF.

The chain combines TRBV6-5 with TRBJ1-2, with 7 nucleotides matching TRBD1. Germline V lookup: CDR1 MNHEY, CDR2 SVGAGI. The CDR3 has 15 amino acids. V dropped 6 bases and J dropped 8; count of bases not matched to a gene: 15. The CDR3: CASRGAEGALRGYTF. In DNA, the CDR3 is TGTGCCAGCAGGGGTGCGGAGGGGGCGCTGAGAGGCTACACCTTC.

This clone was seen more than once but under ten times. V and J are TRBV7-9 and TRBJ2-2, with D possibly TRBD2 on 5 matching bases. V was shortened by 1 base and J by 4 bases, with 10 bases between the two germline ends. Germline CDR1 is SEHNR and CDR2 is FQNEAQ (reference sequence). There are 15 residues in the CDR3. CDR3 DNA sequence: TGTGCCAGCAGCTTAGGAGGGTACCTCACCGGGGAGCTGTTTTTT. As protein: CASSLGGYLTGELFF.

The chain recombines TRBV7-2 with TRBJ1-1; D is undetermined. V lost 4 bases, J lost 1 base, and 7 bases lay in between. The CDR3 has 13 amino acids. The V gene's germline CDR1 is SGHTA and CDR2 FQGNSA. Here the CDR3 DNA reads TGTGCCAGCAGCTATGCCAGGAACACTGAAGCTTTCTTT. Translation gives CASSYARNTEAFF.

This clone came up once. The chain employs TRBV6-5 and TRBJ1-1; the D gene is possibly TRBD1 (6 bases). V lost 5 bases and J 4 bases, leaving 14 bases between the germline ends. From germline, CDR1 is MNHEY and CDR2 SVGAGI. There are 14 residues in the CDR3. Here the CDR3 reads CASSTDRKGTEAFF. As DNA, the CDR3 is TGTGCCAGCAGTACGGACAGAAAGGGCACTGAAGCTTTCTTT.

The chain has TRBV7-8 and TRBJ2-7; D is uncertain. Germline CDR1 is SGHVS and CDR2 is FQNEAQ. The CDR3 is 13 amino acids. The V gene lost 5 bases and the J gene lost 2 bases, with 10 bases spanning the gap. CDR3 region: CASSPSPTYEQYV. Written as DNA, the CDR3 is TGTGCCAGCAGCCCGAGCCCTACCTACGAGCAGTACGTC.

V usage is TRBV6-1 and J usage is TRBJ1-1, with a weak D call TRBD1 (5 bases). V was shortened by 1 base and J by 11 bases, with 11 bases between the two germline ends. The CDR3 extends over 12 amino acids. In germline, CDR1 is MNHNS, CDR2 SASEGT. The CDR3 region has the DNA TGTGCCAGCAGTGAAGGTTGGGGCATGGCTTTCTTT. Its protein product is CASSEGWGMAFF.

This chain joins TRBV6-5 and TRBJ1-4; D might be TRBD1 (5 bases). The V gene's germline CDR1 is MNHEY and CDR2 SVGAGI. V gave up 6 bases and J gave up 8 bases, with 13 bases separating them. CDR3 size: 13 residues. The CDR3 loop is CASRVTTGEKLFF. The DNA for the CDR3 is TGTGCCAGCAGAGTCACCACAGGAGAAAAACTGTTTTTT.

The chain is built from TRBV9 and TRBJ1-6; TRBD1 is a possible D gene (6 bases). V was cut by 4 bases and J by 6 bases, with 8 bases left in between. Germline-derived CDR1 and CDR2 are SGDLS and YYNGEE. The CDR3 is made up of 13 amino acids. As DNA, the CDR3 is TGTGCCAGCAGCCCAGGGGTTAATTCACCCCTCCACTTT. Amino acids: CASSPGVNSPLHF. The variable domain in full, with the rest retrieved from reference TRBV9 and TRBJ1-6, is DSGVTQTPKHLITATGQRVTLRCSPRSGDLSVYWYQQSLDQGLQFLIQYYNGEERAKGNILERFSAQQFPDLHSELNLSSLELGDSALYFCASSPGVNSPLHFGNGTRLTVT.

This sequence joins TRBV25-1 and TRBJ2-2; 7 nucleotides line up with TRBD1. The junction had 10 bases not matched to a gene; V was cut back by 5 bases and J by 7 bases. From germline, CDR1 is MGHDK and CDR2 SYGVNS. This CDR3 comprises 15 residues. The CDR3 reads CASSSSQGYVGELFF. The CDR3 DNA follows: TGTGCCAGCAGTTCGTCACAGGGGTATGTCGGGGAGCTGTTTTTT.

This chain links TRBV15 with TRBJ2-5; 8 bases agree with TRBD2. V dropped 0 bases and J dropped 6; count of bases not matched to a gene: 3. The germline V gene encodes CDR1 LNHNV and CDR2 YYDKDF (reference sequence). The CDR3 covers 14 residues. The CDR3 nucleotides are TGTGCCACCAGCAGAGAACGGGGGGGGCAGACCCAGTACTTC. Translated, it gives CATSRERGGQTQYF. The whole variable domain, remainder taken from reference TRBV15 and TRBJ2-5, is DAMVIQNPRYQVTQFGKPVTLSCSQTLNHNVMYWYQQKSSQAPKLLFHYYDKDFNNEADTPDNFQSRRPNTSFCFLDIRSPGLGDTAMYLCATSRERGGQTQYFGPGTRLLVL.